The table lists the clone carrying this TCR beta chain with a few counts. The target antigen is unknown. This sample is drawn from a study of Graves' ophthalmopathy and Graves' hyperthyroidism. Amplifying from RNA transcripts, the study obtained TCR beta CDR3 regions. Following a first-round RT-PCR that used HTBI primers, a second-round multiplex PCR was carried out. TCRdb used MiXCR to reprocess the multiplex PCR reads, holding one entry per CDR3 protein. The table lists 650,000 to 900,000 distinct CDR3 sequences, roughly two fifths of them singletons. The V end was cut by 7 bases, the J end by 5 bases, with 14 bases between. Germline V gene data show CDR1 as DFQATT and CDR2 as SNEGSKA (reference sequence). The CDR3 length is 12 residues. For donors with ophthalmopathy, the disease showed moderate-to-severe activity, reached CAS ≥3 and NOSPECS ≥4, and had lasted under 3 months. If patients had other autoimmune diseases, uncontrolled infections, pregnancy or lactation, they were excluded. The authors used Ficoll-Paque density gradient centrifugation to separate PBMCs. The input was about 10 ml of fresh peripheral blood.

Overall study findings and caveats: The model forecast ophthalmopathy progression, reaching about 70% sensitivity and about 75% specificity.

The receptor was isolated from an adult man with Graves' ophthalmopathy. Sequencing used peripheral blood. The gene calls are TRBV20-1 and TRBJ2-5, with D perhaps assigned TRBD1 or TRBD2 (7 bases each). CDR3 loop: CSVRGGSETQYF. In DNA, the CDR3 is TGCAGTGTCAGGGGGGGCTCGGAGACCCAGTACTTC.